This T cell receptor beta chain derives from a study of molecular identifiers for immune sequencing clone quantification. TCRdb itself ran the PCR reads through MiXCR, one entry per CDR3 protein. Here the sample spans approximately 500,000 distinct CDR3 sequences, under 30% being singletons. In this sample, this clonotype turned up a few times. Sequenced input: naive CD8+ T cells from blood, with Jurkat cell RNA spiked in. The subset here: FACS-sorted CD8+CD4-CCR7+CD45RA+ naive T cells. The source of this sequence is a human donor in good health. Some libraries in this study had Jurkat cell RNA spiked in.

CDR3 residues: CASSQDRVDQPQHF. The DNA for the CDR3 is TGTGCCAGCAGCCAAGACAGGGTTGATCAGCCCCAGCATTTT. The chain recombines TRBV6-2 or TRBV6-3 with TRBJ1-5, with 7 bases matching TRBD1. Germline V lookup: CDR1 MNHEY, CDR2 SVGEGT. The junction had 7 bases not matched to a gene; V was cut back by 6 bases and J by 5 bases. This CDR3 spans 14 amino acids.